This T cell receptor (beta chain) was identified in a study of blood T cell repertoires in COVID-19. Study as a whole: T cells, B-cell-depleted T cells, or PBMCs provided the cDNA or gDNA that served as material.

V was cut by 9 bases and J by 6 bases, with 21 bases left in between. CDR3 size: 14 residues. Germline V gives CDR1 LNHNV, CDR2 YYDKDF (reference sequence). This clone was seen more than once but under ten times. The assay was immunoSEQ multiplex PCR, and TCRdb's table has in-frame clones only and misses some. The table lists under 200,000 clones, about four fifths of them singletons. The sample consisted of peripheral blood. The V call is TRBV15, the J call TRBJ2-7; TRBD1 might be the D (6 bases). This sequence was found in a man aged 70 or older with active or convalescent COVID-19. The CDR3 nucleotides are TGTGCCACTCGCCCAAGGACAGACCGAGGCGAGCAGTACTTC. It specifies CATRPRTDRGEQYF.